Following are 20 T cell receptor beta chains from one sample sequenced in a study of beta chain features in type 1 diabetes. Every bit of the isolated RNA underwent reverse transcription, so sequencing read expressed TCRB transcripts. Sequencing used immunoSEQ multiplex PCR; TCRdb keeps in-frame clones, though not all of them. The data hold about 370,000 clones, with roughly a tenth observed a single time. These receptors have no known antigen. General study findings and limits: When Type 1 diabetes patients were examined, their TCRB CDR3s proved moderately but significantly shorter in all four CD4+ subsets.

The sequenced sample was central memory CD4+ T cells from blood. Receptors originate from a young man with type 1 diabetes.

In its sample, this clone was seen a few times. This chain joins TRBV27 and TRBJ2-7; TRBD1 agrees at 8 bases. The CDR3 length is 13 residues. From germline, CDR1 is MNHEY and CDR2 SMNVEV (reference sequence). The trim removed 5 bases at V and 1 base at J, leaving 1 base unmatched. CDR3 in amino acids: CASSRTGSYEQYF. CDR3 sequence (DNA): TGTGCCAGCAGTAGGACAGGGTCCTACGAGCAGTACTTC.

This clone has more than one count but fewer than ten. Other DNA sequences in this sample translate to the same CDR3. This chain connects TRBV7-2 to TRBJ2-7; TRBD1 might be the D (6 bases). This CDR3 has 14 residues. Germline V lookup: CDR1 SGHTA, CDR2 FQGNSA. V shed 1 base and J shed 6 bases, with 13 bases lying between them. CDR3 region: CASSLEGRGGEQYF. The CDR3 DNA reads TGTGCCAGCAGCTTAGAGGGCAGGGGTGGCGAGCAGTACTTC.

The gene calls are TRBV5-1 and TRBJ2-5; 14 bases fit TRBD2. J was trimmed by 4 bases and V by 3 bases; bases with no gene match: 5. This CDR3 is built from 16 residues. The germline gives CDR1 SGHRS, CDR2 YFSETQ. The CDR3: CASSSLTSGRGETQYF. CDR3 DNA sequence: TGCGCCAGCAGCTCCCTGACTAGCGGGAGGGGAGAGACCCAGTACTTC.

The rearrangement joins TRBV7-2 to TRBJ2-5, with D possibly matching TRBD2 (6 bases). The germline V and J ends were trimmed by 5 bases and 4 bases, with 14 bases remaining between them. Germline lookup yields CDR1 SGHTA and CDR2 FQGNSA. The CDR3 is 14 residues long. The CDR3 protein is CASSLVLASETQYF. DNA for the CDR3: TGTGCCAGCAGCCTCGTGCTAGCGTCAGAGACCCAGTACTTC.

Only a few counts were recorded for this clone. V and J are TRBV27 and TRBJ2-2; D ambiguous. Trimming took 6 bases from V and 3 from J, leaving 20 bases between them. Germline loops: CDR1 MNHEY, CDR2 SMNVEV (reference sequence). This CDR3 is built from 17 residues. For the CDR3, the DNA is TGTGCCAGCAGGAACCCGACGGTGGGGTGGCACACCGGGGAGCTGTTTTTT. The encoded protein is CASRNPTVGWHTGELFF.

This clone was observed a handful of times. The V gene is TRBV5-1, the J gene TRBJ1-1; the D is unclear. Germline V gives CDR1 SGHRS, CDR2 YFSETQ. The CDR3 extends over 14 amino acids. The V end lost 4 bases, the J end lost 0 bases, and 10 bases lay between the germline ends. CDR3 sequence: CASSLVAVNTEAFF. The CDR3 DNA follows: TGCGCCAGCAGCCTCGTCGCGGTGAACACTGAAGCTTTCTTT.

The sample holds many counts of this clone. This chain uses TRBV28 with TRBJ2-6, with D perhaps matching TRBD1 (5 bases). Germline V gene lookup returns CDR1 MDHEN and CDR2 SYDVKM. With 8 bases removed from V and 18 bases from J, the gap between germline ends came to 14 bases. The CDR3 contains 10 residues. The CDR3 sequence: CASGANSRTF. The CDR3 nucleotides read TGTGCCAGCGGGGCCAACAGCAGGACTTTC.

This chain joins TRBV19 and TRBJ2-5; the D call may be TRBD1 or TRBD2 (5 bases each). CDR1 is LNHDA and CDR2 is SQIVND in the germline V gene (reference sequence). Trimming removed 1 base at V and 4 bases at J, with 16 bases between. The length of the CDR3 is 16 residues. The CDR3 DNA reads TGTGCCAGTAGTATAGGCGAGGGGATGATAGGAGAGACCCAGTACTTC. This encodes CASSIGEGMIGETQYF. The whole variable domain, filled in from reference TRBV19 and TRBJ2-5, reads DGGITQSPKYLFRKEGQNVTLSCEQNLNHDAMYWYRQDPGQGLRLIYYSQIVNDFQKGDIAEGYSVSREKKESFPLTVTSAQKNPTAFYLCASSIGEGMIGETQYFGPGTRLLVL.

A few counts support this clone. The chain recombines TRBV10-3 with TRBJ2-2; D perhaps matches TRBD2 (7 bases). CDR1 is ENHRY, CDR2 SYGVKD, per germline. The V end lost 9 bases, the J end lost 4 bases, and 12 bases lay between the germline ends. CDR3 length: 13 residues. CDR3 sequence (DNA): TGTGCCATACGGGGGGCGAGCACCGGGGAGCTGTTTTTT. Its translation is CAIRGASTGELFF.

J is TRBJ2-7 and V is TRBV11-3, with TRBD2 matching 9 bases. Germline CDR1 reads SGHNT; CDR2 reads YENEEA. This CDR3 comprises 14 residues. J lost 6 bases, V lost 5 bases, and 8 bases had no gene match. The CDR3 nucleotides read TGTGCCAGCAGCCCTAGCGGGGAGAGGGGCGAGCAGTACTTC. Encoded protein: CASSPSGERGEQYF.

This clone was observed at least ten times. The V call is TRBV12-5, the J call TRBJ2-1; D not resolved. The CDR3 spans 13 residues. Trimming left V 7 bases short and J 8 bases short, with 15 bases between. CDR1 is LGHNT and CDR2 is FRNRAP in the germline V gene. The DNA of the CDR3 is TGTGCTAGTGCCACTTTAGGTGCCCATGAGCAGTTCTTC. Its protein is CASATLGAHEQFF.

V is TRBV6-5 and J is TRBJ2-7; TRBD1 matches at 8 bases. Unmatched junction bases numbered 3, after V lost 4 bases and J lost 1 base. The CDR3 consists of 14 residues. The V gene's germline CDR1 is MNHEY and CDR2 SVGAGI. Written as DNA, the CDR3 is TGTGCCAGCAGTTTACGGACAGGGTCCTACGAGCAGTACTTC. Encoded protein: CASSLRTGSYEQYF.

The CDR3 here is CASSPGLAVYEQYF. Written as DNA, the CDR3 is TGCGCCAGCAGTCCAGGACTAGCGGTATACGAGCAGTACTTC. This chain uses TRBV5-1 with TRBJ2-7; 10 bases match TRBD2. Germline trimming cut 5 bases from V and 4 bases from J; bases unmatched to any gene: 6. Germline CDR1 and CDR2: SGHRS and YFSETQ. This CDR3 comprises 14 residues.

The chain joins TRBV30 to TRBJ1-1, with D tentatively TRBD1 (5 bases). This CDR3 region has 17 residues. V was shortened by 3 bases and J by 5 bases, with 25 bases between the two germline ends. Germline lookup yields CDR1 GTSNPN and CDR2 SVGIG (reference sequence). This CDR3 reads CAWRADREKQVGTEAFF. CDR3 coding DNA: TGTGCCTGGAGAGCCGACCGAGAAAAACAGGTGGGGACTGAAGCTTTCTTT.

The genes are TRBV6-6 and TRBJ1-4; D is possibly TRBD1 (6 bases). This CDR3 spans 14 amino acids. Per germline, CDR1 MNHNY and CDR2 SVGAGI (reference sequence). V was clipped by 8 bases and J by 1 base, with 11 bases between them. This CDR3 is CASQGGGTNEKLFF. For the CDR3, the DNA is TGTGCCAGCCAAGGAGGGGGAACTAATGAAAAACTGTTTTTT.

V is TRBV15 and J is TRBJ2-7, with 8 bases fitting TRBD1. In germline, CDR1 is LNHNV, CDR2 YYDKDF (reference sequence). This CDR3 region has 15 residues. V gave up 4 bases and J gave up 2 bases; unmatched junction bases: 7. The CDR3 reads CATSIDRGIAYEQYF. The CDR3 DNA follows: TGTGCCACCAGCATAGACAGGGGCATCGCCTACGAGCAGTACTTC.

The chain carries TRBV6-6 and TRBJ1-5; D remains ambiguous. This CDR3 comprises 15 residues. V was cut by 6 bases and J by 0 bases, with 12 bases left in between. CDR1 and CDR2 (germline): MNHNY, SVGAGI (reference sequence). The CDR3 loop reads CASRAVYYSNQPQHF. CDR3 nucleotide sequence: TGTGCCAGCAGGGCAGTTTACTATAGCAATCAGCCCCAGCATTTT.

This clone was seen a few times. The chain recombines TRBV7-9 with TRBJ1-1; tentatively, D is TRBD1 (6 bases). V lost 1 base, J lost 6 bases, and 24 bases lay in between. The CDR3 runs 18 residues. Germline V gene data show CDR1 as SEHNR and CDR2 as FQNEAQ (reference sequence). The CDR3 loop is CASSLGMGALERSAEAFF. The CDR3 bases are TGTGCCAGCAGCTTAGGAATGGGGGCGCTTGAGAGGAGTGCTGAAGCTTTCTTT.

In its sample, this clone was seen a few times. The genes are TRBV6-5 and TRBJ2-3; D is uncertain. Trimming removed 7 bases from V and 4 bases from J, with 9 bases in between. Germline V gives CDR1 MNHEY, CDR2 SVGAGI. This CDR3 contains 12 residues. CDR3 loop: CASTSTADTQYF. The CDR3 coding sequence is TGTGCCAGCACCTCAACGGCAGATACGCAGTATTTT.

The V and J genes are TRBV10-3 and TRBJ2-5; TRBD1 matches 10 bases. From germline, CDR1 is ENHRY and CDR2 SYGVKD. The CDR3 is 14 amino acids. J gave up 1 base and V 6 bases, and 2 bases lay outside the gene matches. The DNA for the CDR3 is TGTGCCATCAGGGGACAGGGGACCCAAGAGACCCAGTACTTC. It is translated as CAIRGQGTQETQYF.